What follows are 29 T cell receptor beta chains derived from one specimen sequenced in a study of blood T cell repertoires in COVID-19. Measured with immunoSEQ multiplex PCR; TCRdb has only the in-frame clones, and not every one. The table includes about 54,000 clones, approximately 90% detected once. The sample consisted of peripheral blood. These receptor sequences come from a middle-aged woman with active COVID-19.

The V gene is TRBV25-1, the J gene TRBJ2-3; weak D call: TRBD1 (5 bases). V gave up 5 bases and J gave up 5 bases, with 20 bases separating them. The CDR3 loop spans 16 amino acids. Germline values: CDR1 MGHDK, CDR2 SYGVNS. This CDR3 is CASSPARGMVGDTQYF. CDR3 bases: TGTGCCAGCAGTCCCGCAAGGGGTATGGTAGGAGATACGCAGTATTTT.

The chain links TRBV2 to TRBJ2-5, with 8 bases identical to TRBD2. The germline V gene encodes CDR1 SNHLY and CDR2 FYNNEI. Trimming removed 3 bases from V and 0 bases from J; junction bases left unmatched: 0. The CDR3 has 14 residues. Here the CDR3 DNA reads TGTGCCAGCAGTGAGCGGGGGGACCAAGAGACCCAGTACTTC. Translating it yields CASSERGDQETQYF.

V is TRBV7-8 and J is TRBJ1-1, with a tentative D call TRBD1 (6 bases). Trimming cost V 4 bases and J 4 bases, with 13 bases left between them. Germline values: CDR1 SGHVS, CDR2 FQNEAQ. This CDR3 has 14 amino acids. The CDR3 is CASSSYDRTTEAFF. The CDR3 nucleotides are TGTGCCAGCAGCTCCTACGACAGGACCACTGAAGCTTTCTTT.

This chain's CDR3 is CASSPSTGERQPQHF. The CDR3 bases are TGTGCCAGCTCACCATCGACAGGGGAACGTCAGCCCCAGCATTTT. The gene calls are TRBV18 and TRBJ1-5, with 8 bases matching TRBD1. V lost 2 bases and J lost 6; bases outside the gene matches: 6. The germline V gene has CDR1 KGHSH and CDR2 LQKENI. This CDR3 contains 15 residues.

This chain connects TRBV5-1 to TRBJ2-3; the match to TRBD2 covers 11 bases. Germline lookup yields CDR1 SGHRS and CDR2 YFSETQ. Trimming removed 0 bases from V and 15 bases from J; junction bases left unmatched: 12. The CDR3 spans 15 residues. The CDR3, as DNA: TGCGCCAGCAGCTTGGTCATAGCGGGGGGGCCGCTGCATTATTTT. Translation: CASSLVIAGGPLHYF.

This chain uses TRBV28 with TRBJ1-1; possibly TRBD1 for D (6 bases). The CDR3 is 14 residues long. Germline V gene lookup returns CDR1 MDHEN and CDR2 SYDVKM. V gave up 2 bases and J gave up 0 bases, with 7 bases separating them. CDR3 sequence reads: CASSLTGMNTEAFF. DNA for the CDR3: TGTGCCAGCAGTTTAACAGGGATGAACACTGAAGCTTTCTTT.

The chain couples TRBV5-1 to TRBJ2-3, with TRBD1 identical over 8 bases. CDR1 SGHRS and CDR2 YFSETQ come from the germline V gene. Losses at the gene ends were 0 bases for V and 7 bases for J; bases not matched to a gene: 10. The CDR3 totals 16 residues. Here the CDR3 DNA reads TGCGCCAGCAGCTTGGAGGGGGGACAGGAGAAGAATACGCAGTATTTT. Its protein is CASSLEGGQEKNTQYF.

This rearrangement joins TRBV2 to TRBJ2-7; TRBD2 aligns across 10 bases. The V segment lost 6 bases and the J segment 7 bases; nucleotides outside the gene matches: 12. The CDR3 spans 15 residues. Germline V gene sequence: CDR1 SNHLY, CDR2 FYNNEI. The CDR3 DNA reads TGTGCCAGCAGCCCCGACGGAGGACTAGCGGTTGAGCAGTACTTC. Protein product: CASSPDGGLAVEQYF.

The V gene is TRBV7-8, the J gene TRBJ1-3, with TRBD1 identical over 10 bases. Losses at the gene ends were 5 bases for V and 0 bases for J; bases not matched to a gene: 16. The CDR3 has 20 amino acids. Per germline, CDR1 SGHVS and CDR2 FQNEAQ. CDR3 nucleotide sequence: TGTGCCAGCAGCCGAGTTTCCAGACAGGGGGCAGTCAGCTCTGGAAACACCATATATTTT. Its translation: CASSRVSRQGAVSSGNTIYF.

The chain carries TRBV4-2 and TRBJ1-1, with TRBD1 identical over 9 bases. Germline values: CDR1 LGHNA, CDR2 YNFKEQ. This CDR3 comprises 13 residues. The ends lost 0 bases at V and 13 bases at J; junction bases unmatched: 6. Here the CDR3 DNA reads TGTGCCAGCAGCCAAGATTCGACAGGGGGAGTTTTCTTT. Translation: CASSQDSTGGVFF.

CDR3 in amino acids: CASGRNEGAEAFF. The CDR3 bases are TGTGCCAGCGGAAGAAACGAAGGGGCTGAAGCTTTCTTT. The chain uses TRBV6-5 and TRBJ1-1; tentatively, D is TRBD1 (5 bases). With 8 bases removed from V and 6 bases from J, the gap between germline ends came to 16 bases. The CDR3 totals 13 residues. CDR1 is MNHEY, CDR2 SVGAGI, per germline.

The rearrangement joins TRBV5-1 to TRBJ2-7; 16 bases agree with TRBD2. The CDR3 covers 17 residues. The germline V gene encodes CDR1 SGHRS and CDR2 YFSETQ. J gave up 6 bases and V 4 bases, and 10 bases lay outside the gene matches. The CDR3 reads CASSRGLAGGPAGEQYF. Here the CDR3 DNA reads TGCGCCAGCAGCCGGGGACTAGCGGGGGGGCCGGCGGGCGAGCAGTACTTC.

The chain couples TRBV14 to TRBJ2-1; TRBD2 matches 10 bases. With 2 bases clipped from V and 5 bases from J, the junction kept 12 bases outside the gene matches. Germline values: CDR1 SGHDN, CDR2 FVKESK. The CDR3 covers 18 residues. The CDR3 sequence: CASSQSFLQRGGHNEQFF. In nucleotides, the CDR3 is TGTGCCAGCAGCCAAAGCTTTTTACAGCGGGGGGGCCACAATGAGCAGTTCTTC. Supplemented by reference TRBV14 and TRBJ2-1, the full variable domain reads EAGVTQFPSHSVIEKGQTVTLRCDPISGHDNLYWYRRVMGKEIKFLLHFVKESKQDESGMPNNRFLAERTGGTYSTLKVQPAELEDSGVYFCASSQSFLQRGGHNEQFFGPGTRLTVL.

The rearrangement joins TRBV3-1 (or the pseudogene TRBV3-2) to TRBJ2-7; TRBD2 aligns across 11 bases. The CDR3 has 16 residues. Germline V CDR1 and CDR2: LGHDT, YNNKEL (reference sequence). Trimming at V came to 4 bases and at J to 4 bases, leaving 9 bases not matched to a gene. The CDR3 coding sequence is TGTGCCAGCAGCCCCGTCGGTAGCGGGGGGGTTTACGAGCAGTACTTC. Amino acids: CASSPVGSGGVYEQYF.

The chain is built from TRBV18 and TRBJ2-5; 8 bases map to TRBD2. The CDR3 covers 16 residues. The V gene's germline CDR1 is KGHSH and CDR2 LQKENI. The V segment lost 1 base and the J segment 1 base; nucleotides outside the gene matches: 5. The DNA for the CDR3 is TGTGCCAGCTCACCACGGTCGGGAGGGGGCCAAGAGACCCAGTACTTC. Its translation: CASSPRSGGGQETQYF.

This chain joins TRBV11-3 and TRBJ2-5; D is possibly TRBD1 (6 bases). In germline, CDR1 is SGHNT, CDR2 YENEEA. V dropped 1 base and J dropped 5 bases, with 17 bases sitting between them. The CDR3 has 16 amino acids. This CDR3 reads CASSLGLAGERETQYF. CDR3 DNA sequence: TGTGCCAGCAGCTTAGGACTGGCAGGGGAGCGGGAGACCCAGTACTTC.

J is TRBJ2-3 and V is TRBV3-1 (or the pseudogene TRBV3-2), with D tentatively TRBD1 (6 bases). CDR1 LGHDT and CDR2 YNNKEL come from the germline V gene (reference sequence). This CDR3 comprises 18 residues. Trimming shortened V by 4 bases and J by 0 bases, and 20 bases separated the two germline ends. The CDR3 loop is CASSRQPLRTASTDTQYF. The CDR3 DNA sequence: TGTGCCAGCAGCCGCCAACCGTTGAGGACAGCTAGCACAGATACGCAGTATTTT.

This chain links TRBV4-1 with TRBJ2-7; 16 positions agree with TRBD2. CDR3 length equals 18 residues. Germline CDR1 MGHRA, CDR2 YSYEKL. V was clipped by 4 bases and J by 2 bases; unmatched bases: 8. The CDR3 DNA reads as TGCGCCAGCAGCCCGGGACTAGCGGGGGGGCCAAGGACCTACGAGCAGTACTTC. As protein: CASSPGLAGGPRTYEQYF.

This chain joins TRBV2 and TRBJ2-3; the match to TRBD1 covers 9 bases. CDR3 length: 15 amino acids. V shed 11 bases and J 2 bases; nucleotides not matched to a gene: 11. The germline V gene encodes CDR1 SNHLY and CDR2 FYNNEI. The CDR3 DNA reads TGTGCCGGCACCGCCGGACAGGGGTCCACAGATACGCAGTATTTT. Its protein is CAGTAGQGSTDTQYF.

This chain connects TRBV5-8 to TRBJ1-2, with a possible D match to TRBD1 (5 bases). The length of the CDR3 is 15 residues. The germline V gene encodes CDR1 SGHTS and CDR2 YDEGEE. Trimming shortened V by 6 bases and J by 7 bases, and 22 bases separated the two germline ends. The CDR3 coding sequence is TGTGCCAGCAACGAGGTGCCGGGGGTCCCCTTTGGCTACACCTTC. Translation: CASNEVPGVPFGYTF.

V is TRBV19 and J is TRBJ2-3; possible D gene TRBD2, 6 bases. CDR3 length: 13 residues. The V gene's germline CDR1 is LNHDA and CDR2 SQIVND (reference sequence). The V end lost 4 bases, the J end lost 1 base, and 6 bases lay between the germline ends. CDR3 region: CASSSGGTDTQYF. The CDR3 DNA is TGTGCCAGTAGTAGCGGGGGCACAGATACGCAGTATTTT.

V gene TRBV7-6 combines with J gene TRBJ2-3; 14 bases align to TRBD2. The V gene end was trimmed by 5 bases and the J gene end by 2 bases; junction bases not matched to a gene: 9. From germline, CDR1 is SGHVS and CDR2 FNYEAQ. The CDR3 totals 18 residues. The CDR3 DNA reads TGTGCCAGCAGCCGCGCGACTAGCGGGGGGGCTCTCACAGATACGCAGTATTTT. The encoded protein is CASSRATSGGALTDTQYF.

The V gene is TRBV10-3, the J gene TRBJ1-2, with 10 bases aligning to TRBD1. The CDR3 is made up of 15 amino acids. V lost 4 bases to trimming and J lost 4 bases; unmatched junction nucleotides: 6. Germline CDR1 is ENHRY and CDR2 is SYGVKD. This CDR3 reads CAISGGDRGLYGYTF. CDR3 bases: TGTGCCATCAGTGGGGGGGACAGGGGCCTCTATGGCTACACCTTC.

This chain uses TRBV19 with TRBJ1-1; 7 bases agree with TRBD1. V was clipped by 3 bases and J by 0 bases; unmatched bases: 13. This CDR3 region has 18 residues. Germline assignment: CDR1 LNHDA and CDR2 SQIVND (reference sequence). The CDR3 DNA sequence: TGTGCCAGTAGTATCGCTATAGGGGGCGGAGAGTTGAACACTGAAGCTTTCTTT. Encoded protein: CASSIAIGGGELNTEAFF.

This clone was seen more than once but under ten times. CDR3 nucleotides: TGTGCCAGCAGTTTATGGACAGGGAGTCAGCCCCAGCATTTT. Translated: CASSLWTGSQPQHF. J is TRBJ1-5 and V is TRBV27, with 8 nucleotides matching TRBD1. Per germline, CDR1 MNHEY and CDR2 SMNVEV (reference sequence). V shed 1 base, J shed 6 bases, and the junction held 2 bases outside the gene matches. The CDR3 is 14 amino acids.

Regarding this clone: The junction shows a germline mismatch at one end, possibly a read error. V gene TRBV2 combines with J gene TRBJ1-2; no firm D call. This CDR3 region has 10 residues. In germline, CDR1 is SNHLY, CDR2 FYNNEI. The CDR3, as DNA: TGTGCCAGCAGTGGCAGGATTATAAACTTC. It is translated as CASSGRIINF.

This chain uses TRBV2 with TRBJ1-1; the D is unclear. Trimming removed 4 bases at V and 1 base at J, with 7 bases between. Germline CDR1 reads SNHLY; CDR2 reads FYNNEI. CDR3 length: 13 amino acids. CDR3 sequence (DNA): TGTGCCAGCAGTGTCTCTCCGAACACTGAAGCTTTCTTT. It translates to CASSVSPNTEAFF.

J is TRBJ1-6 and V is TRBV5-1; possibly TRBD1 for D (6 bases). CDR1 and CDR2 from the germline V gene are SGHRS and YFSETQ. The CDR3 extends over 15 amino acids. V was pared by 4 bases and J by 9 bases, with 17 bases between. The CDR3 nucleotides are TGCGCCAGCAGCAATACACAGGGACCCAGTTCACCCCTCCACTTT. Its translation: CASSNTQGPSSPLHF.

This chain links TRBV5-6 with TRBJ1-6, with 10 bases aligning to TRBD1. CDR3 length equals 17 residues. Germline V gene data show CDR1 as SGHDT and CDR2 as YYEEEE. The ends lost 3 bases at V and 7 bases at J; junction bases unmatched: 10. The CDR3 is CASSSWGTGVGNSPLHF. In DNA, the CDR3 is TGTGCCAGCAGCTCCTGGGGGACAGGGGTTGGGAATTCACCCCTCCACTTT.